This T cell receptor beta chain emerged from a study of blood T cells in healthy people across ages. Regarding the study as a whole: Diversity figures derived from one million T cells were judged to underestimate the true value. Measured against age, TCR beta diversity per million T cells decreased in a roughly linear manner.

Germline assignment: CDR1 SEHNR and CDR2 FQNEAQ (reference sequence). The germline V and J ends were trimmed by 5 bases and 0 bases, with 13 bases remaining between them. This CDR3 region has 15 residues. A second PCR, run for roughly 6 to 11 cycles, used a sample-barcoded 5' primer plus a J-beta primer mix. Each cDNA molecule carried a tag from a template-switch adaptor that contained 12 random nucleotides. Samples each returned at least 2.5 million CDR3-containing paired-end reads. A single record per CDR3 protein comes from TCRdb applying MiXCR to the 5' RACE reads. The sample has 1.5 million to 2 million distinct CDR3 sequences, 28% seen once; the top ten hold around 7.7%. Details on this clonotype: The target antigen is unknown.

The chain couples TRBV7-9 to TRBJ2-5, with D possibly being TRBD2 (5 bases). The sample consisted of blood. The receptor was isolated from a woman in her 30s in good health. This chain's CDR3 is CASSDPGVYQETQYF. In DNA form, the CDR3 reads TGTGCCAGCAGCGATCCCGGGGTCTACCAAGAGACCCAGTACTTC.